These T cell receptor beta chains were read from a single sample in a study of blood T cell repertoires in COVID-19. This table comes from immunoSEQ multiplex PCR, and its TCRdb copy is limited to in-frame clones, with some not included. The table has 180,000 or so clones, about four fifths seen once; the top ten hold 11%. Source material: peripheral blood. These receptors came from a woman aged 40 to 50 with COVID-19, enrolled during active disease. CDR3s leave out the opening cysteine and the closing phenylalanine or tryptophan. Each record gives: CDR3 protein, V gene, J gene, D gene, clone size. D genes are given only for firm matches. The size entry is marked missing in some rows and otherwise reads once, few, many or a size class.

ASSFTGTGNDEQF,TRBV27,TRBJ2-1,-,-
ASSRYQETQY,TRBV18,TRBJ2-5,-,once
ASSYSSPGKNQPQH,TRBV6-2/TRBV6-3,TRBJ1-5,-,few
ASSVGRSNTEAF,TRBV9,TRBJ1-1,-,-
ASSPGGYEQY,TRBV3-1/TRBV3-2,TRBJ2-7,-,-
ASSIVPGVEQY,TRBV19,TRBJ2-7,-,once
ATSRRETNYGYT,TRBV15,TRBJ1-2,-,-
ASKPGQGAYGYT,TRBV19,TRBJ1-2,TRBD1,-
ARSSGSADTQY,TRBV2,TRBJ2-3,TRBD2,-
ASSGTGVIDLNQPQH,TRBV10-3,TRBJ1-5,TRBD1,-
ASSVVAGLPGNEQF,TRBV9,TRBJ2-1,TRBD2,-
ASSLPGTGLGNYGYT,TRBV19,TRBJ1-2,TRBD1,-
ASSPAGGAGGFYEQY,TRBV4-1,TRBJ2-7,-,-
SVVGGTGETQY,TRBV29-1,TRBJ2-5,-,once